This paragraph covers one T cell receptor beta chain sequence. From germline, CDR1 is MRHNA and CDR2 SNTAGT. The CDR3 is 17 residues long. The V end was cut by 5 bases, the J end by 0 bases, with 14 bases between. This entry is derived from a study of cytomegalovirus exposure and HLA in healthy donors. Primers: 60 Vbeta forward and 13 Jbeta reverse. Study processing details: Unique TCR beta chains totaled about 78 million in a later count, with 8.5 million to 12 million of them shared. Measured with immunoSEQ multiplex PCR; TCRdb has only the in-frame clones, and not every one. From that table come the V and J calls and clone size; the DNA was used to work out D and trimming. The repertoire holds about 200,000 clones, roughly 83% seen once, with 1.6% in the top ten.

Material: PBMCs. The receptor was isolated from a woman aged 45-60 years in good health and CMV-seronegative. The chain has TRBV6-4 and TRBJ1-6; D remains unclear. CDR3 nucleotides: TGTGCCAGCAGTCAAGGTATCGGAGGCTCCTATAATTCACCCCTCCACTTT. Its protein is CASSQGIGGSYNSPLHF.